The clone carrying this TCR beta chain was counted between two and nine times. It was CD45RO-negative cells, positively selected for CCR7, that made up naive CD8 cells, with terminally differentiated effector memory CD45RA+ cells excluded. This table comes from immunoSEQ multiplex PCR, and its TCRdb copy is limited to in-frame clones, with some not included. The sample yields around 2,100,000 clones, approximately 94% seen once. This sample is part of a study of shared clonotypes between healthy human individuals. V shed 1 base and J shed 6 bases, with 10 bases lying between them. This CDR3 is 14 amino acids long. CDR1 and CDR2 (germline): KGHSH, LQKENI.

The TCR sequence derives from a man aged 18 to 30 in good health. This chain uses TRBV18 with TRBJ1-5, with D possibly TRBD1 on 5 matching bases. Source material: naive CD8+ T cells sorted from blood. Here the CDR3 DNA reads TGTGCCAGCTCACCACGTCCAGGGACTCAGCCCCAGCATTTT. It is translated as CASSPRPGTQPQHF.